The 8 T cell receptor beta chains listed next were all sequenced from one sample in a study of response to subunit inactivated influenza vaccine. TCRdb redid the calling of the RT-PCR reads with MiXCR, one entry per CDR3 protein. The table includes a few hundred thousand distinct CDR3 sequences, 12% to 15% detected once. The sample here was PBMCs from blood, taken 11 to 12 days after vaccination. All receptors come from a man in his fifties or sixties who received an inactivated influenza vaccine.

To note about this clonotype: A much larger clone differs by one base, so this may be a read error. This rearrangement joins TRBV12-3 or TRBV12-4 to TRBJ2-1; D is uncertain. The CDR3 consists of 12 residues. Deletions cut 5 bases from V and 7 bases from J, with 9 bases between. Here the CDR3 reads CASSLPTNEQFF. Here the CDR3 DNA reads TGTGCCAGCAGTCTTCCCACTAATGAGCAGTTCTTC.

This clonotype was observed many times. The rearrangement uses TRBV4-3 and TRBJ2-3; D perhaps matches TRBD2 (6 bases). The germline V gene encodes CDR1 LGHNA and CDR2 YSLEER. The V and J ends lost 2 bases and 2 bases respectively, with 11 bases between them. The CDR3 sequence is 15 residues long. Written as DNA, the CDR3 is TGCGCCAGCAGCCAATTAGGAGGGGACACAGATACGCAGTATTTT. This codes for CASSQLGGDTDTQYF.

This clonotype has a handful of counts. The chain employs TRBV4-3 and TRBJ2-5; a possible D gene is TRBD2 (6 bases). V was trimmed by 1 base and J by 2 bases, leaving 11 bases between them. There are 15 residues in the CDR3. Germline CDR1 LGHNA, CDR2 YSLEER. The CDR3 DNA reads TGCGCCAGCAGCCAAGGTGTGGCGGGACAAGAGACCCAGTACTTC. Translated: CASSQGVAGQETQYF.

Only a few counts were recorded for this clonotype. The chain combines TRBV18 with TRBJ2-7; D unclear. Per the germline V gene, CDR1 is KGHSH and CDR2 is LQKENI. Trimming removed 5 bases at V and 3 bases at J, with 11 bases between. The CDR3 loop spans 13 amino acids. The CDR3 DNA sequence: TGTGCCAGCTCAAGTCAGCCTCACTACGAGCAGTACTTC. Protein: CASSSQPHYEQYF.

The rearrangement uses TRBV24-1 and TRBJ2-1; maybe TRBD2 (6 bases). Germline values: CDR1 KGHDR, CDR2 SFDVKD. CDR3 length: 15 amino acids. V gave up 6 bases and J gave up 5 bases, with 16 bases separating them. CDR3 residues: CATSLTGTGNNEQFF. The DNA for the CDR3 is TGTGCCACCAGTCTAACCGGGACTGGAAACAATGAGCAGTTCTTC.

The CDR3 bases are TGTGCCAGCAGTTACCCCCCTCGGCCCCAGCATTTT. It is translated as CASSYPPRPQHF. The gene calls are TRBV6-2 or TRBV6-3 and TRBJ1-5, with unresolved D. The germline CDR1 and CDR2 sequences are MNHEY and SVGEGT. The CDR3 covers 12 residues. Trimming pared 2 bases from V and 9 bases from J, leaving 8 bases between.

For the CDR3, the DNA is TGTGCCAGCAGCATGGCCCATCCCACGGATACGCAGTATTTT. Residues: CASSMAHPTDTQYF. The chain recombines TRBV7-9 with TRBJ2-3; D is ambiguous. CDR1 is SEHNR, CDR2 FQNEAQ, per germline (reference sequence). This CDR3 contains 14 residues. Trimming took off 5 bases at V and 6 bases at J, with 15 bases between the two ends. The entire variable domain, with the rest obtained from reference TRBV7-9 and TRBJ2-3, is as follows: DTGVSQNPRHKITKRGQNVTFRCDPISEHNRLYWYRQTLGQGPEFLTYFQNEAQLEKSRLLSDRFSAERPKGSFSTLEIQRTEQGDSAMYLCASSMAHPTDTQYFGPGTRLTVL.

This clonotype was found a few times. The rearrangement links TRBV2 to TRBJ2-1; 9 bases align to TRBD2. The CDR3 runs 15 residues. The V segment lost 8 bases and the J segment 9 bases; nucleotides outside the gene matches: 14. CDR1 SNHLY and CDR2 FYNNEI come from the germline V gene. CDR3 bases: TGTGCCAGCGTCCCCTTTCGCGGGGGGGCCATTGAGCAGTTCTTC. This translates into CASVPFRGGAIEQFF.